The 7 T cell receptor beta chains below come from one sample, sequenced in a study of blood T cell repertoires in COVID-19. Data came from immunoSEQ multiplex PCR; TCRdb stores just in-frame clones and leaves some out. The sample records under 300,000 clones, roughly 89% being singletons. Sequences were obtained from peripheral blood. These TCRs come from a woman aged 40 to 49 who had recovered from COVID-19.

This clone was observed a single time. The chain links TRBV27 to TRBJ2-7; no clear D. V was shortened by 1 base and J by 0 bases, with 10 bases between the two germline ends. Germline V gives CDR1 MNHEY, CDR2 SMNVEV (reference sequence). There are 15 residues in the CDR3. CDR3 in DNA: TGTGCCAGCAGTTTATATAGCCTGAGCTCCTACGAGCAGTACTTC. This gives the protein CASSLYSLSSYEQYF.

The J gene is TRBJ2-3, the V gene TRBV4-1; the match to TRBD2 covers 7 bases. Looked up from germline, CDR1 is MGHRA and CDR2 is YSYEKL. With 1 base clipped from V and 1 base from J, the junction kept 8 bases outside the gene matches. The CDR3 length is 17 residues. The DNA for the CDR3 is TGCGCCAGCAGCCAAGTCGTGGGTCTAGCGGGCACAGATACGCAGTATTTT. Translation gives CASSQVVGLAGTDTQYF.

The chain links TRBV19 to TRBJ2-7; 10 bases align to TRBD2. CDR3 length: 14 residues. The V and J ends lost 11 bases and 6 bases, in that order; junction bases with no gene match: 13. Germline assignment: CDR1 LNHDA and CDR2 SQIVND (reference sequence). This CDR3 is CAGELSGRSPEQYV. Written as DNA, the CDR3 is TGTGCCGGAGAGCTTAGCGGGAGGAGTCCCGAGCAGTACGTC.

V and J are TRBV5-4 and TRBJ1-3, with TRBD1 as a possible D gene (6 bases). The germline V gene encodes CDR1 SGHNT and CDR2 YYREEE (reference sequence). The V and J ends lost 0 bases and 4 bases respectively, with 8 bases between them. There are 14 residues in the CDR3. The CDR3 region has the DNA TGTGCCAGCAGCTTGGACACAGGGGGAAACACCATATATTTT. Translating it yields CASSLDTGGNTIYF.

J is TRBJ2-3 and V is TRBV12-2; TRBD2 is the table's D call and was not checked against the DNA. TRBV12-2 is recorded as a pseudogene. This CDR3 region has 20 residues. For the CDR3, the DNA is TGTGCAAGTCGCTTAGCAGGGATAGTGGGTAGCGGGAGGGCCCCAGATACGCAGTATTTT. Its protein is CASRLAGIVGSGRAPDTQYF.

The chain has TRBV6-1 and TRBJ1-2; no reliable D call. The CDR3 extends over 13 amino acids. V was clipped by 2 bases and J by 10 bases, with 14 bases between them. Germline lookup yields CDR1 MNHNS and CDR2 SASEGT. DNA for the CDR3: TGTGCCAGCAGTGAAAACGAACGTGTAGTCTACACCTTC. Residues: CASSENERVVYTF.

The chain links TRBV6-5 to TRBJ1-2, with D maybe TRBD1 (6 bases). The CDR3 extends over 15 amino acids. Germline V lookup: CDR1 MNHEY, CDR2 SVGAGI. V lost 6 bases and J 8 bases, leaving 22 bases between the germline ends. Here the CDR3 reads CASSPGGGLLYGYTF. The CDR3 DNA sequence: TGTGCCAGCAGCCCCGGGGGGGGCCTTCTCTACGGCTACACCTTC.